These T cell receptor beta chains were read from a single sample in a study of OX40 agonist ivuxolimab in advanced cancers. Assay: immunoSEQ multiplex PCR; the TCRdb copy retains only in-frame clones and omits some. The repertoire holds 90,000 to 120,000 clones, with approximately 90% as singletons. The starting material was CD4+ or CD8+ T cells sorted from blood, obtained in a trial of the OX40 agonist ivuxolimab. All receptors derive from an adult with an advanced solid tumor such as melanoma, head and neck, liver or kidney cancer. Each CDR3 is given with its conserved first and last residue. A D gene is named only where the DNA matches it firmly. The size entry is marked missing in some rows and otherwise reads once, few, many or a size class.

TRBD2,TRBJ2-5,.,TRBV6-4,CASSGPDREREGLETQYF,TGTGCCAGCAGTGGCCCGGACAGGGAGCGGGAGGGCCTGGAGACCCAGTACTTC
.,TRBJ1-4,once,TRBV4-3,CASSQVGATREKLFF,TGCGCCAGCAGCCAAGTAGGGGCAACGAGGGAAAAACTGTTTTTT
TRBD1,TRBJ2-7,once,TRBV15,CATSSGTADYEQYF,TGTGCCACCAGCTCGGGGACAGCGGACTACGAGCAGTACTTC
.,TRBJ2-5,.,TRBV6-1,CASSEAEAQETQYF,TGTGCCAGCAGTGAAGCTGAGGCCCAAGAGACCCAGTACTTC
.,TRBJ2-1,.,TRBV18,CASSQPTNVGSNEQFF,TGTGCCAGCTCACAACCCACCAACGTAGGCTCTAATGAGCAGTTCTTC
.,TRBJ2-5,.,TRBV19,CASSIGVFERETQYF,TGTGCCAGTAGTATAGGGGTTTTTGAGAGGGAGACCCAGTACTTC
TRBD2,TRBJ2-1,.,TRBV6-6,CASSYGLAGEDEQFF,TGTGCCAGCAGTTACGGACTAGCGGGAGAGGATGAGCAGTTCTTC
.,TRBJ1-5,.,TRBV5-6,CASSLQGGQPQHF,TGTGCCAGCAGCTTGCAAGGGGGACAGCCCCAGCATTTT
.,TRBJ1-5,.,TRBV7-9,CASSLASLHSNQPQHF,TGTGCCAGCAGCTTAGCCTCACTGCATAGCAATCAGCCCCAGCATTTT
TRBD1,TRBJ1-2,.,TRBV28,CASSPINDRGAGGYTF,TGTGCCAGCAGCCCAATCAACGACAGGGGAGCTGGTGGCTACACCTTC
TRBD1,TRBJ2-2,.,TRBV10-3,CAISDEGAGTGELFF,TGTGCCATCAGTGATGAGGGGGCGGGCACCGGGGAGCTGTTTTTT
TRBD2,TRBJ2-7,once,TRBV18,CASSVTSGTSYEQYF,TGTGCCAGCTCCGTGACTAGCGGAACGTCCTACGAGCAGTACTTC
TRBD2,TRBJ2-5,.,TRBV5-6,CASSLLGLAGGPGRETQYF,TGTGCCAGCAGCTTGCTCGGACTAGCGGGAGGGCCGGGGAGAGAGACCCAGTACTTC
TRBD1,TRBJ1-4,.,TRBV18,CASSRNFPGQGANEKLFF,TGTGCCAGCTCACGGAACTTTCCGGGACAGGGGGCTAATGAAAAACTGTTTTTT
.,TRBJ1-1,once,TRBV5-1,CASSLVGSTGTEAFF,TGCGCCAGCAGCTTGGTTGGGTCGACGGGCACTGAAGCTTTCTTT
.,TRBJ1-2,.,TRBV5-1,CASSLEAVSYGYTF,TGCGCCAGCAGCTTGGAAGCAGTCAGCTATGGCTACACCTTC
.,TRBJ1-3,.,TRBV6-1,CASRNLDGSGNTIYF,TGTGCCAGCAGAAATTTAGACGGATCTGGAAACACCATATATTTT
TRBD1,TRBJ2-7,once,TRBV5-5,CASSATGVEEYF,TGTGCCAGCAGCGCGACAGGGGTTGAGGAGTACTTC
TRBD1,TRBJ1-5,.,TRBV12-5,CASGPDGTGFLYSNQPQHF,TGTGCTAGTGGTCCCGACGGGACAGGGTTCCTCTATAGCAATCAGCCCCAGCATTTT